One T cell receptor beta chain is described in this entry. Study members were between about 18 and 95 years old and lived in fewer than 30 US regions. Trimming took off 1 base at V and 15 bases at J, with 20 bases between the two ends. Germline CDR1 SGDLS, CDR2 YYNGEE. CDR3 length: 14 amino acids. This entry belongs to a study of blood T cell repertoires in COVID-19. Whole-study context: Samples representing acute and convalescent COVID-19 were sourced from the United States, Italy and Spain. T cells, B-cell-depleted T cells, or PBMCs provided the cDNA or gDNA that served as material.

Authors' processing steps: Amplification from reference gene primers served as the basis for estimated nucleated cell counts. Sequenced by immunoSEQ multiplex PCR; TCRdb stores in-frame clones only, minus some. That table gives V, J and clone size, and the DNA gave D and trimming. This sample has 260,000 or so clones, with about 87% found just once. The receptor was isolated from a woman in her twenties or thirties with acute COVID-19. The chain links TRBV9 to TRBJ2-1; D not certain. Sequenced material: PBMCs or T cells enriched from blood (not recorded which). CDR3 in DNA: TGTGCCAGCAGCGTATCATATCCCTCGTCTACCCCGTTCTTC. Protein sequence: CASSVSYPSSTPFF.